One and the same sample provided the 30 T cell receptor beta chains below, sequenced in a study of cytomegalovirus exposure and HLA in healthy donors. The PCR employed 60 Vbeta primers together with 13 Jbeta primers. Produced via immunoSEQ multiplex PCR; TCRdb's table is partial and in-frame only. The sample records about 110,000 clones, about 75% being singletons. Sequenced input: PBMCs. The receptors were sampled from a man aged 35 to 55 in good health and CMV-seronegative.

V usage is TRBV10-2 and J usage is TRBJ2-5, with 8 bases fitting TRBD2. In germline, CDR1 is WSHSY, CDR2 SAAADI. V shed 3 bases, J shed 1 base, and the junction held 7 bases outside the gene matches. CDR3 length: 16 residues. CDR3: CASSDPGGAVQETQYF. The CDR3 nucleotides read TGCGCCAGCAGTGATCCCGGGGGGGCGGTCCAAGAGACCCAGTACTTC.

This clone was counted between two and nine times. This chain joins TRBV7-8 and TRBJ1-5; D uncertain. The CDR3 sequence is 13 residues long. Trimming cost V 5 bases and J 0 bases, with 5 bases left between them. Germline CDR1 and CDR2: SGHVS and FQNEAQ. CDR3 residues: CASSIHSNQPQHF. The CDR3 coding sequence is TGTGCCAGCAGCATACATAGCAATCAGCCCCAGCATTTT.

The rearrangement uses TRBV27 and TRBJ2-7; the D gene is possibly TRBD2 (7 bases). Deletions cut 6 bases from V and 6 bases from J, with 24 bases between. The CDR3 length is 16 residues. Germline loops: CDR1 MNHEY, CDR2 SMNVEV (reference sequence). The CDR3: CASRPLSGGALREQYF. Here the CDR3 DNA reads TGTGCCAGCAGACCCTTAAGTGGGGGGGCCCTTCGCGAGCAGTACTTC.

The gene calls are TRBV11-2 and TRBJ1-2; D unresolved. Per germline, CDR1 SGHAT and CDR2 FQNNGV. The length of the CDR3 is 13 residues. The V and J ends lost 0 bases and 6 bases respectively, with 8 bases between them. The CDR3 protein is CASSLDSVNGYTF. As DNA, the CDR3 is TGTGCCAGCAGCTTAGATTCGGTTAATGGCTACACCTTC. Full variable domain (remainder filled in from reference TRBV11-2 and TRBJ1-2): EAGVAQSPRYKIIEKRQSVAFWCNPISGHATLYWYQQILGQGPKLLIQFQNNGVVDDSQLPKDRFSAERLKGVDSTLKIQPAKLEDSAVYLCASSLDSVNGYTFGSGTRLTVV.

V and J are TRBV27 and TRBJ2-5, with 11 bases matching TRBD2. This CDR3 has 15 residues. Per germline, CDR1 MNHEY and CDR2 SMNVEV (reference sequence). Trimming took 6 bases from V and 5 from J; bases not matched to a gene: 8. In DNA, the CDR3 is TGTGCCAGCAGAAGTCTAGCGGGGGGCCGGGAGACCCAGTACTTC. Protein product: CASRSLAGGRETQYF.

The V and J genes are TRBV2 and TRBJ1-2; TRBD1 aligns across 7 bases. The germline gives CDR1 SNHLY, CDR2 FYNNEI. The CDR3 is 15 residues long. Unmatched junction bases numbered 7, after V lost 2 bases and J lost 4 bases. CDR3 in DNA: TGTGCCAGCAGTGAAAACCCGACAGGGCCCTATGGCTACACCTTC. Translation gives CASSENPTGPYGYTF.

V and J are TRBV6-6 and TRBJ2-7; TRBD1 agrees at 11 bases. This CDR3 is built from 15 residues. Unmatched junction bases numbered 9, after V lost 5 bases and J lost 6 bases. In germline, CDR1 is MNHNY, CDR2 SVGAGI (reference sequence). The chain's CDR3 is CASSLIPGQGGEQYF. In nucleotides, the CDR3 is TGTGCCAGCAGTCTCATCCCGGGACAGGGGGGCGAGCAGTACTTC.

This rearrangement joins TRBV5-1 to TRBJ1-1; D is possibly TRBD1 (5 bases). Germline assignment: CDR1 SGHRS and CDR2 YFSETQ. The CDR3 runs to 13 residues. Deletions cut 4 bases from V and 8 bases from J, with 15 bases between. CDR3 sequence reads: CASSLPTGSEAFF. CDR3 nucleotide sequence: TGCGCCAGCAGCCTACCTACAGGTTCAGAAGCTTTCTTT.

The DNA for the CDR3 is TGTGCCAGCAGCCAAGAGGGACAGCCCCCGGAAAAACTGTTTTTT. Encoded protein: CASSQEGQPPEKLFF. The rearrangement joins TRBV4-2 to TRBJ1-4; 7 bases agree with TRBD1. CDR1 LGHNA and CDR2 YNFKEQ come from the germline V gene. J lost 8 bases, V lost 0 bases, and 6 bases had no gene match. CDR3 length: 15 residues.

This chain links TRBV14 with TRBJ2-3, with D possibly TRBD2 on 6 matching bases. This CDR3 contains 14 residues. The V end was cut by 4 bases, the J end by 0 bases, with 8 bases between. In germline, CDR1 is SGHDN, CDR2 FVKESK. The CDR3 loop is CASSRRDSTDTQYF. Written as DNA, the CDR3 is TGTGCCAGCAGCCGGCGGGACAGCACAGATACGCAGTATTTT.

This clone was detected a few times. The chain recombines TRBV11-2 with TRBJ2-3, with 11 bases identical to TRBD2. Germline trimming cut 5 bases from V and 3 bases from J; bases unmatched to any gene: 10. CDR3 length: 17 residues. Germline assignment: CDR1 SGHAT and CDR2 FQNNGV. The CDR3 sequence: CASSLLSGGAGTDTQYF. CDR3 sequence (DNA): TGTGCCAGCAGCCTACTTAGCGGGGGGGCCGGGACAGATACGCAGTATTTT.

CDR3 DNA: TGTGCCAGTAGTATAGATAGGGGGACGGAACCCCTCCACTTT. It yields the protein CASSIDRGTEPLHF. The chain joins TRBV19 to TRBJ1-6; D perhaps matches TRBD1 (6 bases). The V and J ends lost 0 bases and 12 bases respectively, with 12 bases between them. CDR1 is LNHDA and CDR2 is SQIVND in the germline V gene (reference sequence). The CDR3 length is 14 residues.

Only a few counts were recorded for this clone. This CDR3 reads CASSEDSYVVGYTF. In DNA, the CDR3 is TGTGCCAGCAGCGAGGACAGCTACGTAGTTGGCTACACCTTC. The chain recombines TRBV5-4 with TRBJ1-2; D might be TRBD1 (6 bases). Germline values: CDR1 SGHNT, CDR2 YYREEE (reference sequence). The CDR3 has 14 amino acids. V gave up 4 bases and J gave up 7 bases, with 17 bases separating them. The whole variable domain, remainder taken from reference TRBV5-4 and TRBJ1-2, is ETGVTQSPTHLIKTRGQQVTLRCSSQSGHNTVSWYQQALGQGPQFIFQYYREEENGRGNFPPRFSGLQFPNYSSELNVNALELDDSALYLCASSEDSYVVGYTFGSGTRLTVV.

The chain carries TRBV9 and TRBJ2-5; 9 nucleotides line up with TRBD1. J lost 3 bases, V lost 0 bases, and 0 bases had no gene match. The germline gives CDR1 SGDLS, CDR2 YYNGEE. The length of the CDR3 is 14 residues. CDR3 protein: CASSVGTGEETQYF. The CDR3 DNA reads TGTGCCAGCAGCGTAGGGACAGGGGAAGAGACCCAGTACTTC.

The chain carries TRBV6-5 and TRBJ1-2; D might be TRBD1 (6 bases). This CDR3 contains 13 residues. Germline V gene lookup returns CDR1 MNHEY and CDR2 SVGAGI. Trimming removed 6 bases from V and 8 bases from J, with 16 bases in between. The CDR3 reads CASRGRQAGGYTF. The CDR3 region has the DNA TGTGCCAGCAGGGGGCGACAGGCAGGAGGCTACACCTTC.

The chain uses TRBV9 and TRBJ2-1; the D gene is possibly TRBD2 (6 bases). Per germline, CDR1 SGDLS and CDR2 YYNGEE. The CDR3 is 13 residues long. V lost 3 bases and J lost 10, with 14 bases in between. The CDR3 DNA reads as TGTGCCAGCAGCGGAGGCCAGACTAGAGAGCAGTTCTTC. Its translation: CASSGGQTREQFF.

The chain has TRBV11-3 and TRBJ2-1; D not resolved. This CDR3 has 13 residues. CDR1 is SGHNT, CDR2 YENEEA, per germline. Between the trimmed V and J ends, which lost 5 bases and 2 bases, there was a span of 7 bases. The CDR3 DNA sequence: TGTGCCAGCAGCATAGGGCCCTACAATGAGCAGTTCTTC. Encoded protein: CASSIGPYNEQFF.

The chain combines TRBV5-6 with TRBJ2-1, with TRBD2 matching 9 bases. The CDR3 consists of 15 residues. The J segment lost 9 bases and the V segment lost 5 bases, leaving 12 bases of the junction unmatched. The germline V gene has CDR1 SGHDT and CDR2 YYEEEE. This chain's CDR3 is CASRELRLAAGEQFF. The CDR3 bases are TGTGCCAGCAGAGAGTTGAGACTAGCGGCGGGTGAGCAGTTCTTC.

The chain employs TRBV7-2 and TRBJ1-5, with D perhaps TRBD1 (5 bases). Germline V gives CDR1 SGHTA, CDR2 FQGNSA. The CDR3 runs to 19 residues. V lost 5 bases, J lost 2 bases, and 25 bases lay in between. The CDR3 reads CASSPRLLPRGNGNQPQHF. The CDR3 bases are TGTGCCAGCAGCCCCCGCCTACTACCACGGGGGAACGGCAATCAGCCCCAGCATTTT.

V usage is TRBV6-1 and J usage is TRBJ1-2; 9 bases match TRBD1. Germline V CDR1 and CDR2: MNHNS, SASEGT. The CDR3 contains 15 residues. J gave up 2 bases and V 6 bases, and 7 bases lay outside the gene matches. The DNA of the CDR3 is TGTGCCAGCAGCGACAGGGGGGGAGGGAACTATGGCTACACCTTC. Translation: CASSDRGGGNYGYTF.

This chain uses TRBV18 with TRBJ1-2; 12 nucleotides line up with TRBD1. The ends lost 6 bases at V and 8 bases at J; junction bases unmatched: 13. Per the germline V gene, CDR1 is KGHSH and CDR2 is LQKENI. CDR3 length: 16 amino acids. The CDR3 sequence: CASSMGQGAAFHGYTF. In DNA form, the CDR3 reads TGTGCCAGCTCGATGGGACAGGGGGCGGCATTCCACGGCTACACCTTC.

This chain links TRBV7-2 with TRBJ2-5; TRBD1 agrees at 7 bases. CDR3 length equals 15 residues. V shed 5 bases and J 2 bases; nucleotides not matched to a gene: 8. Germline lookup yields CDR1 SGHTA and CDR2 FQGNSA. The CDR3 DNA reads TGTGCCAGCAGCCAGCAACAGGGGAATCAAGAGACCCAGTACTTC. Amino acids: CASSQQQGNQETQYF.

The rearrangement uses TRBV2 and TRBJ1-6; no clear D gene. The length of the CDR3 is 15 residues. CDR1 SNHLY and CDR2 FYNNEI come from the germline V gene. V was pared by 1 base and J by 2 bases, with 6 bases between. This CDR3 is CASSEGAAYNSPLHF. The CDR3 DNA is TGTGCCAGCAGTGAAGGGGCAGCCTATAATTCACCCCTCCACTTT.

V gene TRBV18 combines with J gene TRBJ1-1, with D perhaps TRBD1 (6 bases). The germline V gene encodes CDR1 KGHSH and CDR2 LQKENI. V was shortened by 3 bases and J by 1 base, with 12 bases between the two germline ends. CDR3 length: 15 amino acids. CDR3 DNA: TGTGCCAGCTCACCCCCAGACAGGCAGAACACTGAAGCTTTCTTT. It encodes CASSPPDRQNTEAFF.

This chain uses TRBV27 with TRBJ2-5; D perhaps matches TRBD2 (6 bases). Trimming pared 4 bases from V and 1 base from J, leaving 13 bases between. The V gene's germline CDR1 is MNHEY and CDR2 SMNVEV (reference sequence). CDR3 size: 15 residues. CDR3 bases: TGTGCCAGCAGTTCACACCGGGACTTCCAAGAGACCCAGTACTTC. This sequence encodes CASSSHRDFQETQYF.

This chain uses TRBV11-2 with TRBJ2-1; 8 nucleotides agree with TRBD2. Germline values: CDR1 SGHAT, CDR2 FQNNGV. The CDR3 has 15 amino acids. The V segment lost 1 base and the J segment 6 bases; nucleotides outside the gene matches: 5. CDR3 in DNA: TGTGCCAGCAGCTTAGTAGTCACTAGCGGCAATGAGCAGTTCTTC. It encodes CASSLVVTSGNEQFF.

The rearrangement links TRBV6-5 to TRBJ1-2; D ambiguous. The CDR3 is made up of 13 amino acids. Germline assignment: CDR1 MNHEY and CDR2 SVGAGI. Between the trimmed V and J ends, which lost 10 bases and 2 bases, there was a span of 14 bases. CDR3 in amino acids: CATASTGNYGYTF. As DNA, the CDR3 is TGTGCCACCGCCTCGACGGGGAACTATGGCTACACCTTC.

The J gene is TRBJ2-7, the V gene TRBV7-9; tentative D call: TRBD1 (6 bases). V gave up 1 base and J gave up 5 bases, with 18 bases separating them. The germline gives CDR1 SEHNR, CDR2 FQNEAQ (reference sequence). The CDR3 has 16 amino acids. For the CDR3, the DNA is TGTGCCAGCAGCTTAGTTGAGGACAGCGGTTTCCACGAGCAGTACTTC. This sequence encodes CASSLVEDSGFHEQYF.

V gene TRBV28 combines with J gene TRBJ2-1, with 11 bases lining up with TRBD2. The CDR3 consists of 14 residues. From germline, CDR1 is MDHEN and CDR2 SYDVKM. V shed 6 bases and J 6 bases; nucleotides not matched to a gene: 4. CDR3 sequence: CASRLAGDSNEQFF. As DNA, the CDR3 is TGTGCCAGCAGACTAGCGGGGGACTCCAATGAGCAGTTCTTC.

The chain carries TRBV23-1 and TRBJ2-1, with TRBD1 matching over 12 bases. TRBV23-1 is reported as an ORF; its role is uncertain. The junction had 13 bases not matched to a gene; V was cut back by 6 bases and J by 4 bases. This CDR3 is built from 18 residues. DNA for the CDR3: TGCGCCAGCAGACATACTCCTTCGGGACAGGGGGCTTACAATGAGCAGTTCTTC. Encoded protein: CASRHTPSGQGAYNEQFF.